Listed below are T cell receptor beta chains from one sample, sequenced in a study of regulatory T cells in long-lasting Graves disease. One entry per CDR3 protein results from TCRdb running MiXCR on the multiplex PCR reads. Among about 380,000 distinct CDR3 sequences listed, roughly 16% were seen once. The source material was peripheral blood mononuclear cells (PBMCs), sampled at new diagnosis, from a patient treated with antithyroid drugs. The source of these receptors is a female donor with Graves disease. Both conserved end residues are part of each CDR3. The D gene is left open where the match is weak. Part of the rows lack a size; the others show once, few, many or a class for expanded clones.

v_call,j_call,d_call,clone_size,cdr3_nt,cdr3_aa
TRBV11-2,TRBJ2-1,TRBD2,.,TGTGCCAGCTCGTCTTACCCAGCGGGAGGGTCCAATGAGCAGTTCTTC,CASSSYPAGGSNEQFF
TRBV19,TRBJ1-5,.,few,TGTGCCAGTAGTACGGGCAGGGGTGTTCAGCCCCAGCATTTT,CASSTGRGVQPQHF
TRBV10-3,TRBJ2-5,TRBD2,few,TGTGCCATCAGTGAGGGAGCGGGAGGTCCCTCAGAGACCCAGTACTTC,CAISEGAGGPSETQYF
TRBV6-4,TRBJ2-1,TRBD1,.,TGTGCCAGCAGTGACAAGTCACAGGGGGAATACAATGAGCAGTTCTTC,CASSDKSQGEYNEQFF
TRBV20-1,TRBJ2-7,TRBD2,many,TGCAGTGCTACTAGCGGGAGCGCCTCCTACGAGCAGTACTTC,CSATSGSASYEQYF
TRBV7-9,TRBJ1-6,.,many,TGTGCCAGCAGCTTAGGTAGAGAATATAATTCACCCCTCCACTTT,CASSLGREYNSPLHF
TRBV9,TRBJ1-6,TRBD1,many,TGTGCCAGCAGCGCGAGGACAGGGACTTCTTCACCCCTCCACTTT,CASSARTGTSSPLHF
TRBV29-1,TRBJ2-1,TRBD2,many,TGCAGCGCCAAGACCCACCAGCGGGGGGGAGATGAGCAGTTCTTC,CSAKTHQRGGDEQFF
TRBV7-3,TRBJ2-3,.,many,TGTGCCAGCAGCTTAACGGTGGCAGGGAGCACAGATACGCAGTATTTT,CASSLTVAGSTDTQYF
TRBV7-9,TRBJ1-1,.,many,TGTGCCAGCAGCTTAGAGGGGGGGAACACTGAAGCTTTCTTT,CASSLEGGNTEAFF
TRBV10-2,TRBJ2-7,TRBD2,medium-sized,TGCGCCAGCCTACTAGAACCGGGACTAGCGGGAGGCGACCTCTACGAGCAGTACTTC,CASLLEPGLAGGDLYEQYF
TRBV6-5,TRBJ2-2,TRBD2,many,TGTGCCAGCAGTTACTCACGGACTAGCTTTAACACCGGGGAGCTGTTTTTT,CASSYSRTSFNTGELFF
TRBV7-9,TRBJ1-2,.,many,TGTGCCAGCAGCTTAGGTCCAGGTCTGGACACCTTC,CASSLGPGLDTF
TRBV10-3,TRBJ1-2,.,.,TGTGCCATCAGCCCACAGGGCAATTATGGCTACACCTTC,CAISPQGNYGYTF
TRBV6-5,TRBJ1-1,.,many,TGTGCCAGCAGTTACCCCACGAACACTGAAGCTTTCTTT,CASSYPTNTEAFF
TRBV12-5,TRBJ1-5,TRBD1,many,TGTGCTAGTGGTACAGGGGGCAGGTCCAATCAGCCCCAGCATTTT,CASGTGGRSNQPQHF
TRBV30,TRBJ1-2,.,.,TGTGCCTGGTCCCACACGGGGGACTATGGCTACACCTTC,CAWSHTGDYGYTF
TRBV3-1,TRBJ2-4,TRBD1,few,TGTGCCAGCAGCCAAGATCAGGATGACAGGGGCTTCCGGGGCTCCATTCAGTACTTC,CASSQDQDDRGFRGSIQYF
TRBV7-6,TRBJ2-7,.,many,TGTGCCAGCGTGGGGGCGGAGGCTCCCTACGAGCAGTACTTC,CASVGAEAPYEQYF
TRBV6-1,TRBJ2-1,TRBD2,many,TGTGCCAGCAGAAAGGGGACTAGCGGGTCCTACAATGAGCAGTTCTTC,CASRKGTSGSYNEQFF
TRBV5-1,TRBJ1-1,.,many,TGCGCCAGCAGACAAATTAGACGGGGCCTACCTGTCGACACTGAAGCTTTCTTT,CASRQIRRGLPVDTEAFF
TRBV29-1,TRBJ1-5,.,many,TGCAGCGTTACAACGGAAAACAATCAGCCCCAGCATTTT,CSVTTENNQPQHF
TRBV7-9,TRBJ2-5,TRBD1,many,TGTGCCAGCAGCCCTGGACAGGGGGTATGGGAGACCCAGTACTTC,CASSPGQGVWETQYF
TRBV7-2,TRBJ2-7,.,.,TGTGCCGGCAGCTTTAGGGTATCAGTGGCATACGAGCAGTACTTC,CAGSFRVSVAYEQYF
TRBV10-3,TRBJ2-1,TRBD2,.,TGTGCCATCAGTGAGCTACTAGCGGGGAACAATGAGCAGTTCTTC,CAISELLAGNNEQFF
TRBV5-1,TRBJ2-7,.,many,TGCGCCAGCAGCAAAAATCCCGGGACGATACCCTACGAGCAGTACTTC,CASSKNPGTIPYEQYF
TRBV25-1,TRBJ1-1,.,many,TGTGCCAGCAGTGGAGGGACGGCGAACACTGAAGCTTTCTTT,CASSGGTANTEAFF
TRBV28,TRBJ2-5,TRBD2,many,TGTGCCAGCGGGACTAGTAAAGAGACCCAGTACTTC,CASGTSKETQYF
TRBV2,TRBJ1-1,TRBD1,many,TGTGCCGTGGGGGGGGGACAGATGAACACTGAAGCTTTCTTT,CAVGGGQMNTEAFF
TRBV7-3,TRBJ2-1,TRBD2,.,TGTGCCAGCAGCATAGCGGGGGGGCCGCACAATGAGCAGTTCTTC,CASSIAGGPHNEQFF
TRBV20-1,TRBJ2-1,.,.,TGCAGTGCTACGTGGGAGTCAGACAATGAGCAGTTCTTC,CSATWESDNEQFF
TRBV12-3/TRBV12-4,TRBJ2-2,TRBD1,.,TGTGCCAGCAGTTTGGGGACAGGGGTAAAGACCGGGGAGCTGTTTTTT,CASSLGTGVKTGELFF
TRBV28,TRBJ2-5,.,many,TGTGCCAGCAGGGAGGGAGGACAGGCGGAAGAGACCCAGTACTTC,CASREGGQAEETQYF